The 25 T cell receptor beta chains presented below share a single source sample, sequenced in a study of siplizumab effects on memory and regulatory T cells. Data came from immunoSEQ multiplex PCR; TCRdb stores just in-frame clones and leaves some out. The sample holds roughly 64,000 clones, 90% to 98% seen once. Sequencing used naive CD8+ T cells sorted from blood. The receptors were sampled from a human donor in good health.

The genes are TRBV5-4 and TRBJ2-5; D is undetermined. Germline-derived CDR1 and CDR2 are SGHNT and YYREEE (reference sequence). V dropped 0 bases and J dropped 5 bases, with 8 bases sitting between them. CDR3 length equals 13 residues. The CDR3 reads CASSLGGGETQYF. The CDR3 nucleotides are TGTGCCAGCAGCTTGGGCGGCGGCGAGACCCAGTACTTC.

The chain couples TRBV9 to TRBJ2-3, with 14 bases identical to TRBD2. CDR1 is SGDLS and CDR2 is YYNGEE in the germline V gene. The CDR3 runs 17 residues. The ends lost 1 base at V and 5 bases at J; junction bases unmatched: 6. The CDR3 nucleotides are TGTGCCAGCAGCGTAAAATCGGGACTAGCGGGGGAAGATACGCAGTATTTT. Amino acid sequence: CASSVKSGLAGEDTQYF.

The chain joins TRBV9 to TRBJ2-5, with 11 bases matching TRBD2. Germline assignment: CDR1 SGDLS and CDR2 YYNGEE. V gave up 0 bases and J gave up 5 bases; unmatched junction bases: 6. This CDR3 has 16 amino acids. CDR3 DNA sequence: TGTGCCAGCAGCGTAGAGGCTAGCGGGGGGTGGGAGACCCAGTACTTC. Translated, it gives CASSVEASGGWETQYF.

The chain couples TRBV4-2 to TRBJ1-1; D is uncertain. The germline CDR1 and CDR2 sequences are LGHNA and YNFKEQ. V was shortened by 1 base and J by 4 bases, with 10 bases between the two germline ends. CDR3 length: 14 residues. CDR3 nucleotides: TGTGCCAGCAGCCAAGGGGGATTGGGCACTGAAGCTTTCTTT. This sequence encodes CASSQGGLGTEAFF.

This chain connects TRBV4-1 to TRBJ1-2, with TRBD1 as a possible D gene (5 bases). CDR1 and CDR2 (germline): MGHRA, YSYEKL. V gave up 1 base and J gave up 0 bases, with 12 bases separating them. There are 16 residues in the CDR3. CDR3 sequence reads: CASSQVPGEPNYGYTF. The CDR3 DNA reads TGCGCCAGCAGCCAAGTACCGGGGGAACCTAACTATGGCTACACCTTC.

V and J are TRBV28 and TRBJ1-4, with no clear D. Germline lookup yields CDR1 MDHEN and CDR2 SYDVKM. The CDR3 runs 12 residues. Between the trimmed V and J ends, which lost 4 bases and 8 bases, there was a span of 8 bases. In DNA form, the CDR3 reads TGTGCCAGCAGTTGGGCGGAGGAAAAACTGTTTTTT. Its translation: CASSWAEEKLFF.

The chain is built from TRBV27 and TRBJ2-7; D gene ambiguous. The ends were cut back, 3 bases at V and 3 bases at J, with 12 bases in the middle. CDR1 is MNHEY, CDR2 SMNVEV, per germline (reference sequence). This CDR3 region has 14 residues. CDR3 protein: CASSLAPGYYEQYF. Written as DNA, the CDR3 is TGTGCCAGCAGTTTGGCCCCCGGGTACTACGAGCAGTACTTC.

For this clone: The sample holds other DNA sequences that translate to the same CDR3. The genes are TRBV4-1 and TRBJ1-5, with a tentative D call TRBD1 (5 bases). Trimming cost V 0 bases and J 0 bases, with 6 bases left between them. Germline CDR1 reads MGHRA; CDR2 reads YSYEKL. The CDR3 spans 15 residues. CDR3 sequence reads: CASSQDQGSNQPQHF. CDR3 in DNA: TGCGCCAGCAGCCAAGACCAGGGTAGCAATCAGCCCCAGCATTTT.

This sequence joins TRBV13 and TRBJ1-1; D might be TRBD1 (5 bases). Germline CDR1 is PRHDT and CDR2 is FYEKMQ (reference sequence). Trimming took 0 bases from V and 2 from J, leaving 7 bases between them. CDR3 length equals 14 residues. In nucleotides, the CDR3 is TGTGCCAGCAGCTTAGGCCGGGGCAACACTGAAGCTTTCTTT. Its protein product is CASSLGRGNTEAFF.

The chain joins TRBV27 to TRBJ2-1; 7 bases are a match to TRBD2. Germline CDR1 is MNHEY and CDR2 is SMNVEV (reference sequence). Trimming removed 8 bases from V and 0 bases from J; junction bases left unmatched: 4. CDR3 length: 14 amino acids. CDR3 sequence: CASSSGSSYNEQFF. The CDR3, as DNA: TGTGCCAGCTCTAGCGGCAGCTCCTACAATGAGCAGTTCTTC.

This chain connects TRBV7-2 to TRBJ2-2, with a possible D match to TRBD1 (5 bases). The CDR3 length is 13 residues. CDR1 is SGHTA, CDR2 FQGNSA, per germline. The V end lost 7 bases, the J end lost 8 bases, and 14 bases lay between the germline ends. This chain's CDR3 is CASTFQGSGELFF. The DNA for the CDR3 is TGTGCCAGCACCTTCCAGGGTTCGGGGGAGCTGTTTTTT.

The rearrangement joins TRBV6-7 to TRBJ2-5, with TRBD2 as a possible D gene (5 bases). TRBV6-7 is labeled an ORF, and its function is uncertain. Trimming removed 2 bases from V and 3 bases from J, with 7 bases in between. This CDR3 has 13 amino acids. CDR3 in DNA: TGTGCCAGCAGTTACGGAGGAAAAGAGACCCAGTACTTC. This codes for CASSYGGKETQYF.

This clone is a singleton in its sample. This rearrangement joins TRBV15 to TRBJ1-2; 7 bases are a match to TRBD1. The V gene end was trimmed by 4 bases and the J gene end by 4 bases; junction bases not matched to a gene: 6. There are 14 residues in the CDR3. Germline V gene data show CDR1 as LNHNV and CDR2 as YYDKDF (reference sequence). CDR3 sequence (DNA): TGTGCCACCAGCAAGGACAGGAGCACCTATGGCTACACCTTC. This translates into CATSKDRSTYGYTF. The variable domain in full, with the rest retrieved from reference TRBV15 and TRBJ1-2, is DAMVIQNPRYQVTQFGKPVTLSCSQTLNHNVMYWYQQKSSQAPKLLFHYYDKDFNNEADTPDNFQSRRPNTSFCFLDIRSPGLGDTAMYLCATSKDRSTYGYTFGSGTRLTVV.

This chain links TRBV29-1 with TRBJ1-2; weak D call: TRBD1 (5 bases). Per the germline V gene, CDR1 is SQVTM and CDR2 is ANQGSEA. Between the trimmed V and J ends, which lost 5 bases and 3 bases, there was a span of 16 bases. The CDR3 runs 14 residues. The CDR3 DNA sequence: TGCAGCGTTATCTTGCAGGGTAGTGACTATGGCTACACCTTC. Protein product: CSVILQGSDYGYTF.

V gene TRBV7-9 combines with J gene TRBJ2-7; D ambiguous. From germline, CDR1 is SEHNR and CDR2 FQNEAQ (reference sequence). The length of the CDR3 is 13 residues. The germline V and J ends were trimmed by 4 bases and 2 bases, with 9 bases remaining between them. The CDR3 reads CASSSQITYEQYF. In DNA, the CDR3 is TGTGCCAGCAGCTCACAGATTACCTACGAGCAGTACTTC.

The chain combines TRBV9 with TRBJ2-5, with 8 bases matching TRBD2. Unmatched junction bases numbered 12, after V lost 3 bases and J lost 5 bases. CDR1 SGDLS and CDR2 YYNGEE come from the germline V gene. This CDR3 has 16 amino acids. The CDR3 region is CASSAVAGYSGETQYF. The CDR3 DNA sequence: TGTGCCAGCAGCGCCGTAGCGGGGTATTCGGGGGAGACCCAGTACTTC.

About this clone: Other nucleotide sequences from this sample produce the same CDR3. The rearrangement links TRBV20-1 to TRBJ2-1; D is uncertain. V was trimmed by 5 bases and J by 3 bases, leaving 5 bases between them. The CDR3 extends over 11 amino acids. The germline V gene encodes CDR1 DFQATT and CDR2 SNEGSKA (reference sequence). The chain's CDR3 is CSASSYNEQFF. CDR3 DNA sequence: TGCAGTGCTTCCAGCTACAATGAGCAGTTCTTC.

This rearrangement joins TRBV4-1 to TRBJ2-5, with a weak D call TRBD1 (6 bases). The CDR3 is 16 amino acids. The V gene's germline CDR1 is MGHRA and CDR2 YSYEKL. Trimming pared 3 bases from V and 1 base from J, leaving 15 bases between. The CDR3 DNA sequence: TGCGCCAGCAGCCAGGGGTGGGGGCAATCCCAAGAGACCCAGTACTTC. Amino acid sequence: CASSQGWGQSQETQYF.

The chain employs TRBV6-5 and TRBJ1-1; TRBD1 aligns across 8 bases. CDR3 length: 13 amino acids. Germline trimming cut 5 bases from V and 5 bases from J; bases unmatched to any gene: 4. Germline V CDR1 and CDR2: MNHEY, SVGAGI. CDR3 region: CASSNNRGTEAFF. The CDR3 bases are TGTGCCAGCAGTAACAACAGGGGGACTGAAGCTTTCTTT.

About this clone: Other DNA sequences in the same sample also yield this CDR3. This rearrangement joins TRBV9 to TRBJ1-1, with D tentatively TRBD1 (5 bases). In germline, CDR1 is SGDLS, CDR2 YYNGEE. This CDR3 has 13 amino acids. Trimming removed 2 bases at V and 5 bases at J, with 10 bases between. The CDR3 region is CASSVGGATEAFF. In DNA, the CDR3 is TGTGCCAGCAGCGTCGGAGGGGCTACTGAAGCTTTCTTT.

The J gene is TRBJ2-7, the V gene TRBV10-2; TRBD1 aligns across 7 bases. Losses at the gene ends were 4 bases for V and 1 base for J; bases not matched to a gene: 7. Germline loops: CDR1 WSHSY, CDR2 SAAADI. CDR3 length equals 15 residues. The CDR3 nucleotides are TGCGCCAGCAGTGGGGGAAGGGGGCTTTCCTACGAGCAGTACTTC. It yields the protein CASSGGRGLSYEQYF.

CDR3 in amino acids: CASSSGLGYSGNTIYF. In DNA, the CDR3 is TGTGCCAGCAGCTCGGGCTTGGGGTACTCTGGAAACACCATATATTTT. This chain connects TRBV5-4 to TRBJ1-3; no definite D call. With 3 bases removed from V and 0 bases from J, the gap between germline ends came to 13 bases. Germline-derived CDR1 and CDR2 are SGHNT and YYREEE (reference sequence). CDR3 length equals 16 residues.

The chain has TRBV7-9 and TRBJ1-4; D remains unclear. Trimming cost V 5 bases and J 3 bases, with 10 bases left between them. Germline V gives CDR1 SEHNR, CDR2 FQNEAQ (reference sequence). CDR3 size: 14 residues. Written as DNA, the CDR3 is TGTGCCAGCAGCCCGGGCACGGCTAATGAAAAACTGTTTTTT. It encodes CASSPGTANEKLFF.

The DNA for the CDR3 is TGTGCCAGCAGCGTACTAGCGGGGGGCTACGAGCAGTACTTC. This codes for CASSVLAGGYEQYF. V gene TRBV7-8 combines with J gene TRBJ2-7; 12 positions match TRBD2. With 5 bases clipped from V and 3 bases from J, the junction kept 2 bases outside the gene matches. The CDR3 is 14 residues long. Germline values: CDR1 SGHVS, CDR2 FQNEAQ.

The V call is TRBV19, the J call TRBJ1-2, with a possible D match to TRBD1 (5 bases). The CDR3 contains 13 residues. Deletions cut 7 bases from V and 8 bases from J, with 17 bases between. Germline V gives CDR1 LNHDA, CDR2 SQIVND (reference sequence). CDR3 sequence reads: CASTEGGTGGYTF. The DNA of the CDR3 is TGTGCCAGTACCGAAGGTGGGACGGGGGGCTACACCTTC.